This T cell receptor beta chain was captured in a study of T cells after posttransplantation cyclophosphamide. This clone was counted ten times or more. Looked up from germline, CDR1 is SGHTA and CDR2 is FQGNSA. The CDR3 is 13 amino acids. Trimming left V 5 bases short and J 6 bases short, with 11 bases between. The data were produced by immunoSEQ multiplex PCR, yet TCRdb's version contains in-frame clones alone and is incomplete. Observed in the sample are about 37,000 clones, none of them singletons. This receptor was obtained from a man aged 25 to 45 in good health and a related stem cell transplant donor. The sequencing sample was made of PBMCs. The J gene is TRBJ2-1, the V gene TRBV7-2, with a possible D match to TRBD1 (6 bases). This CDR3 reads CASSINRVNEQFF. The CDR3 DNA reads TGTGCCAGCAGCATAAACAGGGTCAATGAGCAGTTCTTC.